Listed below are T cell receptor beta chains from one sample, sequenced in a study of cytomegalovirus exposure and HLA in healthy donors. Produced via immunoSEQ multiplex PCR; TCRdb's table is partial and in-frame only. The sample holds 75,000 to 90,000 clones, 90% to 97% seen once. The sequenced sample consisted of PBMCs. The receptor source for this set is a man between 18 and 35 years old in good health and CMV-seropositive. Each CDR3 is given with its conserved first and last residue. Fields, in order: J gene, clone size, V gene, D gene, CDR3 protein, CDR3 DNA. The D gene is left open where the match is weak. Clone size is given for some rows only: seen once, a few or many times, or a class if the clone is expanded.

j_call: TRBJ2-7
clone_size: -
v_call: TRBV29-1
d_call: -
cdr3_aa: CSVRPGLHSYEQYF
cdr3_nt: TGCAGCGTACGCCCGGGACTGCACTCCTACGAGCAGTACTTC

j_call: TRBJ2-6
clone_size: -
v_call: TRBV6-5
d_call: -
cdr3_aa: CASKGGGRGANVLTF
cdr3_nt: TGTGCCAGCAAGGGGGGAGGGCGTGGGGCCAACGTCCTGACTTTC

j_call: TRBJ2-6
clone_size: -
v_call: TRBV30
d_call: -
cdr3_aa: CAWTLGANVLTF
cdr3_nt: TGTGCCTGGACACTAGGGGCCAACGTCCTGACTTTC

j_call: TRBJ2-5
clone_size: -
v_call: TRBV4-2
d_call: -
cdr3_aa: CASSQAEETQYF
cdr3_nt: TGTGCCAGCAGCCAAGCGGAAGAGACCCAGTACTTC

j_call: TRBJ2-1
clone_size: -
v_call: TRBV29-1
d_call: TRBD2
cdr3_aa: CSVEWGLLLGEQFF
cdr3_nt: TGCAGCGTTGAGTGGGGACTATTACTCGGCGAGCAGTTCTTC

j_call: TRBJ2-3
clone_size: -
v_call: TRBV7-9
d_call: -
cdr3_aa: CASSLAQSSVDTDTQYF
cdr3_nt: TGTGCCAGCAGCTTAGCGCAGAGTAGCGTGGACACAGATACGCAGTATTTT

j_call: TRBJ1-2
clone_size: -
v_call: TRBV6-1
d_call: -
cdr3_aa: CASRQQGCYTF
cdr3_nt: TGTGCCAGCAGACAACAGGGTTGCTACACCTTC

j_call: TRBJ1-4
clone_size: -
v_call: TRBV7-9
d_call: -
cdr3_aa: CASSFIQANEKLFF
cdr3_nt: TGTGCCAGCAGCTTTATACAGGCTAATGAAAAACTGTTTTTT

j_call: TRBJ2-2
clone_size: -
v_call: TRBV5-1
d_call: TRBD1
cdr3_aa: CASSLSVTGGILAGELFF
cdr3_nt: TGCGCCAGCAGCTTGTCAGTGACAGGGGGGATTTTGGCCGGGGAGCTGTTTTTT

j_call: TRBJ1-1
clone_size: -
v_call: TRBV28
d_call: -
cdr3_aa: CASSPLPGGSGNTEAFF
cdr3_nt: TGTGCCAGCAGCCCCCTTCCGGGAGGTTCTGGGAACACTGAAGCTTTCTTT

j_call: TRBJ1-5
clone_size: once
v_call: TRBV6-5
d_call: -
cdr3_aa: CASKSAGNQPQHF
cdr3_nt: TGTGCCAGCAAAAGCGCGGGCAATCAGCCCCAGCATTTT

j_call: TRBJ1-2
clone_size: -
v_call: TRBV28
d_call: TRBD1
cdr3_aa: CASSLTDRGFGGYTF
cdr3_nt: TGTGCCAGCAGTTTAACCGACAGGGGGTTCGGGGGCTACACCTTC

j_call: TRBJ2-1
clone_size: once
v_call: TRBV27
d_call: -
cdr3_aa: CASRLQGINEQFF
cdr3_nt: TGTGCCAGCAGACTACAGGGAATCAATGAGCAGTTCTTC

j_call: TRBJ2-1
clone_size: -
v_call: TRBV7-8
d_call: TRBD2
cdr3_aa: CASSVFAGGPGDEQFF
cdr3_nt: TGTGCCAGCAGTGTCTTCGCGGGAGGGCCAGGCGATGAGCAGTTCTTC

j_call: TRBJ1-5
clone_size: few
v_call: TRBV4-1
d_call: -
cdr3_aa: CASSQSPDQPQHF
cdr3_nt: TGCGCCAGCAGCCAATCCCCCGATCAGCCCCAGCATTTT

j_call: TRBJ2-5
clone_size: -
v_call: TRBV5-5
d_call: -
cdr3_aa: CASSAKTTRETQYF
cdr3_nt: TGTGCCAGCAGCGCGAAAACCACCCGGGAGACCCAGTACTTC

j_call: TRBJ1-1
clone_size: -
v_call: TRBV27
d_call: TRBD1
cdr3_aa: CASSSDRGVLNTEAFF
cdr3_nt: TGTGCCAGCAGTTCCGACAGGGGTGTGCTGAACACTGAAGCTTTCTTT

j_call: TRBJ1-4
clone_size: -
v_call: TRBV4-1
d_call: -
cdr3_aa: CASSPERVGGREKLFF
cdr3_nt: TGCGCCAGCAGCCCGGAACGTGTGGGGGGACGTGAAAAACTGTTTTTT